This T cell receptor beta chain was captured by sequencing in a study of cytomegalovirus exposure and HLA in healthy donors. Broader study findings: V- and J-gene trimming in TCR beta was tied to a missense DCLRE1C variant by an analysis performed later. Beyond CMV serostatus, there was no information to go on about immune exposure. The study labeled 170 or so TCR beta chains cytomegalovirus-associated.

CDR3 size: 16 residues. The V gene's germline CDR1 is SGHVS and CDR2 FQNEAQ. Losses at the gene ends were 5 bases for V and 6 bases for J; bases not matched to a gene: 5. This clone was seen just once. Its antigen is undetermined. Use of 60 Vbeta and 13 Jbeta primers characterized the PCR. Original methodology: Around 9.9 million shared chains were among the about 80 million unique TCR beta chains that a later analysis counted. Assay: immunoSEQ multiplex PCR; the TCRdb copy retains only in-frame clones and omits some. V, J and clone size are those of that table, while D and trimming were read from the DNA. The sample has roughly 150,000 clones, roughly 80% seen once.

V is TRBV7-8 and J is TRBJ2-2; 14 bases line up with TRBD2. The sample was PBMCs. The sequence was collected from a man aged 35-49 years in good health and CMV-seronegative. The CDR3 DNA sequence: TGTGCCAGCAGCGAGAGACTAGCGGGAGGGGCCGGGGAGCTGTTTTTT. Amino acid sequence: CASSERLAGGAGELFF.